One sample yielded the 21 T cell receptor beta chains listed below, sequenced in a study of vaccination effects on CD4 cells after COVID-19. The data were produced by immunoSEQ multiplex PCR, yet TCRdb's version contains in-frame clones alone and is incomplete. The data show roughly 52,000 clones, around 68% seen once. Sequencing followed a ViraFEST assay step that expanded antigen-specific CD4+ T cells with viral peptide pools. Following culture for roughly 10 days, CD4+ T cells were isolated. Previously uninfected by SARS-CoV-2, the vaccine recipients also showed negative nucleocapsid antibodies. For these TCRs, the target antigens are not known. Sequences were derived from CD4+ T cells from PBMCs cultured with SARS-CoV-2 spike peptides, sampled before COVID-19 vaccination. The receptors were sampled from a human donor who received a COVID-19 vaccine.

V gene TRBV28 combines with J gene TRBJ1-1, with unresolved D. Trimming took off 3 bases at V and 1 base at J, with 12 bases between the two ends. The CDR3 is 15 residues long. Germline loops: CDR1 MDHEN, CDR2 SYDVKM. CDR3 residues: CASSLPQYSNTEAFF. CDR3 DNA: TGTGCCAGCAGTTTGCCCCAGTATTCGAACACTGAAGCTTTCTTT.

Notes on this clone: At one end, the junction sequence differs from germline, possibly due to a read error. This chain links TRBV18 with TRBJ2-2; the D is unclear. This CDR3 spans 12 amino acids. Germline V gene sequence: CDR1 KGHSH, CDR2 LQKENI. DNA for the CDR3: TGTGCCAGCTCACCAGGCACCCGGGAGCTGTTTTTT. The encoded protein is CASSPGTRELFF.

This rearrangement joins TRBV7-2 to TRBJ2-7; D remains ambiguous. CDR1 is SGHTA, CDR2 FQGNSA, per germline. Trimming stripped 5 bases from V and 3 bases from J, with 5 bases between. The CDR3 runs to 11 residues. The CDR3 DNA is TGTGCCAGCAGCCCTAACTACGAGCAGTACTTC. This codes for CASSPNYEQYF.

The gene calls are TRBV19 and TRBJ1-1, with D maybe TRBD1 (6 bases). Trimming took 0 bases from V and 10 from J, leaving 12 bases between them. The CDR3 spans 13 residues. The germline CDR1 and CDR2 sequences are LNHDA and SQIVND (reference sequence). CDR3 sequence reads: CASSIDGGQRAFF. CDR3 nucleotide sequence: TGTGCCAGTAGTATAGACGGGGGGCAACGAGCTTTCTTT.

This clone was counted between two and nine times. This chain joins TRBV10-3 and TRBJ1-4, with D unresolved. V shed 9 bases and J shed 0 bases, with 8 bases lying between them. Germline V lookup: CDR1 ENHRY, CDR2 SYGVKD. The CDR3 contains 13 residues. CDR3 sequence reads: CAIRTTTNEKLFF. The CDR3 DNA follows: TGTGCCATTAGGACTACAACTAATGAAAAACTGTTTTTT.

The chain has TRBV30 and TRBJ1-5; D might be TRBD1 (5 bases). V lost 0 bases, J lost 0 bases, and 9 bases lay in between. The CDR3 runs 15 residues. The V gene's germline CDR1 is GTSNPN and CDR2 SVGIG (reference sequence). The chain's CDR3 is CAWSVGGYSNQPQHF. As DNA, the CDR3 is TGTGCCTGGAGTGTCGGGGGATATAGCAATCAGCCCCAGCATTTT.

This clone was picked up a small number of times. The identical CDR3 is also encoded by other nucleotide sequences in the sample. The CDR3 sequence: CASSRGAVNTEAFF. The CDR3 coding sequence is TGTGCCAGCAGCCGAGGGGCCGTGAACACTGAAGCTTTCTTT. The chain recombines TRBV27 with TRBJ1-1; maybe TRBD1 (5 bases). Germline V gene data show CDR1 as MNHEY and CDR2 as SMNVEV (reference sequence). V lost 6 bases to trimming and J lost 0 bases, with 11 bases between them. There are 14 residues in the CDR3.

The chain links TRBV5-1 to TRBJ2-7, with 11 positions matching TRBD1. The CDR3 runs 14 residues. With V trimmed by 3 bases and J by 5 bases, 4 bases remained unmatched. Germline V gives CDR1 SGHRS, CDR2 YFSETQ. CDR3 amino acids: CASSSWTGGDEQYF. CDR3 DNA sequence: TGCGCCAGCAGCTCCTGGACAGGGGGCGACGAGCAGTACTTC.

DNA for the CDR3: TGTGCCACCAGCAGAGTGGGCATGGGCTTGGAAAACATTCAGTACTTC. This codes for CATSRVGMGLENIQYF. The gene calls are TRBV15 and TRBJ2-4; D is unresolved. This CDR3 region has 16 residues. Germline CDR1 reads LNHNV; CDR2 reads YYDKDF (reference sequence). V lost 1 base and J lost 5, with 15 bases in between.

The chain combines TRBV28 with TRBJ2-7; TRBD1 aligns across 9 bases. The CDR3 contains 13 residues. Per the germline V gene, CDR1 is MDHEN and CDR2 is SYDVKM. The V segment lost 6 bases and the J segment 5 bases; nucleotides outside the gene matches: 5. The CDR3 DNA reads TGTGCCAGCAGGGAACAGGGGGCCCACGAGCAGTACTTC. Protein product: CASREQGAHEQYF.

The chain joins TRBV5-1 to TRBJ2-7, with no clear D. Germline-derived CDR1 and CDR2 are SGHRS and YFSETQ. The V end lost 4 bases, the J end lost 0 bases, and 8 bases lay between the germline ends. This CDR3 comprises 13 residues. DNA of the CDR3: TGCGCCAGCAGCCCCTCACCCTCCTACGAGCAGTACTTC. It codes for CASSPSPSYEQYF.

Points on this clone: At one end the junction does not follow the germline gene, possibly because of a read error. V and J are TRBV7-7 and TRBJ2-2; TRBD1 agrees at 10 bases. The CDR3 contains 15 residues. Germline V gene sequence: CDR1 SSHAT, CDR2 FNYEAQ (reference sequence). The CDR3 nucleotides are TGTGCTAGCAGCTTAGGGACAGGGGAGACCGGGGAGCTGTTTTTT. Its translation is CASSLGTGETGELFF.

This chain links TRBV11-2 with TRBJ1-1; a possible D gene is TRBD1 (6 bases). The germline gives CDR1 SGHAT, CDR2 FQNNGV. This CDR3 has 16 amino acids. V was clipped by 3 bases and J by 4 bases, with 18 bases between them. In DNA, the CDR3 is TGTGCCAGCAGCTTCGGCAGGGGATTGTTGGGCACTGAAGCTTTCTTT. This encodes CASSFGRGLLGTEAFF. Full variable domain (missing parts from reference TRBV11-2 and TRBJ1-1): EAGVAQSPRYKIIEKRQSVAFWCNPISGHATLYWYQQILGQGPKLLIQFQNNGVVDDSQLPKDRFSAERLKGVDSTLKIQPAKLEDSAVYLCASSFGRGLLGTEAFFGQGTRLTVV.

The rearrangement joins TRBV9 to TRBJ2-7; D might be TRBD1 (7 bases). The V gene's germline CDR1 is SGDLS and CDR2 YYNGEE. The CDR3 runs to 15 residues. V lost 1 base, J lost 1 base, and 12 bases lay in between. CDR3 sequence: CASSVQGDFSYEQYF. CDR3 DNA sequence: TGTGCCAGCAGCGTACAGGGGGACTTTTCCTACGAGCAGTACTTC.

The chain's CDR3 is CASRQDRLGSGANVLTF. In DNA form, the CDR3 reads TGTGCCAGTAGACAGGACAGGCTGGGCTCTGGGGCCAACGTCCTGACTTTC. The chain uses TRBV19 and TRBJ2-6; 7 bases map to TRBD1. The V segment lost 6 bases and the J segment 0 bases; nucleotides outside the gene matches: 8. CDR1 and CDR2 (germline): LNHDA, SQIVND (reference sequence). There are 17 residues in the CDR3. The variable domain in full, with the rest retrieved from reference TRBV19 and TRBJ2-6, is DGGITQSPKYLFRKEGQNVTLSCEQNLNHDAMYWYRQDPGQGLRLIYYSQIVNDFQKGDIAEGYSVSREKKESFPLTVTSAQKNPTAFYLCASRQDRLGSGANVLTFGAGSRLTVL.

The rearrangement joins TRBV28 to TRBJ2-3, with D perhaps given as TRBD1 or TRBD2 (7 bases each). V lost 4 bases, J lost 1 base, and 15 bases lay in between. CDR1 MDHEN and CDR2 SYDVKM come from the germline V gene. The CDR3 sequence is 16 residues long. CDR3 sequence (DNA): TGTGCCAGCAGTTCCTCAGGGGGGGGACGCACAGATACGCAGTATTTT. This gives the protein CASSSSGGGRTDTQYF.

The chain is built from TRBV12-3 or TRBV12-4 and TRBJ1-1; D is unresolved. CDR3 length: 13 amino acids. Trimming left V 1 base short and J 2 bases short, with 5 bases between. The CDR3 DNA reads TGTGCCAGCAGTTTAGGCAGCAACACTGAAGCTTTCTTT. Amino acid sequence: CASSLGSNTEAFF.

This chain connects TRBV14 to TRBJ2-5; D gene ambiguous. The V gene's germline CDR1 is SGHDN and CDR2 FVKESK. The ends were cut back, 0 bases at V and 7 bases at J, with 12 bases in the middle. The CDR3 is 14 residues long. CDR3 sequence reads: CASSQDKDLRTQYF. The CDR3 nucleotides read TGTGCCAGCAGCCAAGACAAGGATCTTCGGACCCAGTACTTC.

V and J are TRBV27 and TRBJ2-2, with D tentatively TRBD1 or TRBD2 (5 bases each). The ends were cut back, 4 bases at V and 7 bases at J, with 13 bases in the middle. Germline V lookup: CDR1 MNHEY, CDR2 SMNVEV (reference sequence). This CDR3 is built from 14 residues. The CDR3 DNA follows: TGTGCCAGCAGTTGGGACGGAATGCTCGGGGAGCTGTTTTTT. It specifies CASSWDGMLGELFF.

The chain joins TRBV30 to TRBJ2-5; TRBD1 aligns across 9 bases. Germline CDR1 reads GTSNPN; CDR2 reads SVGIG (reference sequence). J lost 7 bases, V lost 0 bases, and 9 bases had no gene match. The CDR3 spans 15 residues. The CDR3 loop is CAWSVYRGRPMTQYF. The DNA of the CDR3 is TGTGCCTGGAGTGTATACAGGGGGCGCCCAATGACCCAGTACTTC.

This CDR3 is CASSLGSTGNNSPLHF. CDR3 sequence (DNA): TGTGCCAGCAGCTTAGGGTCCACAGGGAATAATTCACCCCTCCACTTT. The chain links TRBV5-4 to TRBJ1-6; D is possibly TRBD1 (6 bases). The CDR3 loop spans 16 amino acids. V was trimmed by 2 bases and J by 5 bases, leaving 14 bases between them. Germline V gene lookup returns CDR1 SGHNT and CDR2 YYREEE (reference sequence).